Sequencing of this TCR beta chain was carried out in a study of response to subunit inactivated influenza vaccine. Study outcomes and limitations: Few new T cells, the authors suggested, are recruited by each seasonal influenza vaccination.

This clonotype was counted only a few times. Its antigen is not identified. TCRdb analysed the RT-PCR reads with MiXCR anew, one entry per CDR3 protein. This sample has 250,000 to 350,000 distinct CDR3 sequences, with about 20% found just once. This TCR was sampled from a man between 50 and 70 years old who received an inactivated influenza vaccine. The sample consisted of PBMCs from blood, taken approximately 22 months after vaccination.

CDR3 amino acids: CASSEAGQGYGYTF. DNA for the CDR3: TGTGCCAGCAGTGAAGCGGGACAGGGGTATGGCTACACCTTC. The chain uses TRBV6-1 and TRBJ1-2, with TRBD1 matching 10 bases. Trimming cost V 0 bases and J 5 bases; bases outside gene matches: 0. This CDR3 contains 14 residues. Per the germline V gene, CDR1 is MNHNS and CDR2 is SASEGT.